Each of the 21 T cell receptor beta chains below was sequenced from the same sample in a study of shared clonotypes between healthy human individuals. TCRdb keeps only in-frame clones here, not all; method: immunoSEQ multiplex PCR. The sample has about 1.5 million clones; roughly 96% are singletons. The sequenced material came from naive CD4+ T cells sorted from blood. The sample's subset: CD45RA+ positively selected. The receptors were gathered from a man in his thirties or forties in good health.

The chain combines TRBV27 with TRBJ2-1; possibly TRBD2 for D (5 bases). The V end lost 3 bases, the J end lost 0 bases, and 15 bases lay between the germline ends. Germline CDR1 is MNHEY and CDR2 is SMNVEV (reference sequence). The CDR3 spans 17 residues. The CDR3 DNA reads TGTGCCAGCAGTTTCGGAGTAGCGCCTAGCTCCTACAATGAGCAGTTCTTC. Protein product: CASSFGVAPSSYNEQFF.

The chain employs TRBV7-2 and TRBJ2-5; no clear D. The germline CDR1 and CDR2 sequences are SGHTA and FQGNSA. Trimming pared 2 bases from V and 2 bases from J, leaving 6 bases between. CDR3 size: 13 residues. The CDR3 sequence is CASSLLQQETQYF. The CDR3 DNA follows: TGTGCCAGCAGCTTATTACAGCAAGAGACCCAGTACTTC.

This clone was recorded a few times. This chain connects TRBV18 to TRBJ1-2, with unresolved D. CDR1 is KGHSH and CDR2 is LQKENI in the germline V gene. Trimming removed 6 bases at V and 4 bases at J, with 12 bases between. The CDR3 is 13 amino acids. The CDR3 loop reads CASSSDGLYGYTF. DNA of the CDR3: TGTGCCAGCTCGTCCGACGGCCTCTATGGCTACACCTTC.

The gene calls are TRBV7-2 and TRBJ2-7, with D tentatively TRBD2 (6 bases). This CDR3 region has 16 residues. V lost 4 bases and J lost 2, with 18 bases in between. Germline CDR1 SGHTA, CDR2 FQGNSA. Here the CDR3 reads CASSSLGGLGTYEQYF. The CDR3 region has the DNA TGTGCCAGCAGCTCGTTGGGGGGTTTGGGTACCTACGAGCAGTACTTC. The whole variable domain, filled in from reference TRBV7-2 and TRBJ2-7, reads GAGVSQSPSNKVTEKGKDVELRCDPISGHTALYWYRQSLGQGLEFLIYFQGNSAPDKSGLPSDRFSAERTGGSVSTLTIQRTQQEDSAVYLCASSSLGGLGTYEQYFGPGTRLTVT.

The chain links TRBV10-3 to TRBJ1-3; no firm D call. The CDR3 is 14 amino acids. Germline V gene lookup returns CDR1 ENHRY and CDR2 SYGVKD. Trimming shortened V by 0 bases and J by 8 bases, and 11 bases separated the two germline ends. In nucleotides, the CDR3 is TGTGCCATCAGTGAGTCTGGGCAGGAATACACCATATATTTT. This sequence encodes CAISESGQEYTIYF.

The V gene is TRBV11-3, the J gene TRBJ2-7; 7 bases fit TRBD1. This CDR3 region has 14 residues. Per germline, CDR1 SGHNT and CDR2 YENEEA. V trimming: 5 bases; J trimming: 0 bases; junction bases outside the gene matches: 4. CDR3 loop: CASSKDRYSYEQYF. CDR3 nucleotides: TGTGCCAGCAGCAAGGACAGGTACTCCTACGAGCAGTACTTC.

The chain is built from TRBV7-9 and TRBJ2-1; 9 bases align to TRBD2. The V gene end was trimmed by 4 bases and the J gene end by 9 bases; junction bases not matched to a gene: 13. The germline V gene has CDR1 SEHNR and CDR2 FQNEAQ (reference sequence). CDR3 length equals 16 residues. CDR3: CASSSQRGLARGEQFF. The CDR3 DNA follows: TGTGCCAGCAGCTCCCAGAGGGGACTAGCTCGTGGTGAGCAGTTCTTC.

The chain carries TRBV11-2 and TRBJ2-7; 10 bases are shared with TRBD1. The CDR3 is made up of 14 amino acids. The trim removed 3 bases at V and 5 bases at J, leaving 4 bases unmatched. Germline CDR1 reads SGHAT; CDR2 reads FQNNGV. The CDR3 is CASSLGTGVHEQYF. For the CDR3, the DNA is TGTGCCAGCAGCTTGGGGACAGGGGTCCACGAGCAGTACTTC.

V and J are TRBV7-3 and TRBJ2-3, with 8 bases that match TRBD1. The V gene's germline CDR1 is SGHTA and CDR2 FQGTGA. With V trimmed by 3 bases and J by 7 bases, 9 bases remained unmatched. The CDR3 spans 15 residues. This CDR3 is CASSLDRDATNTQYF. The CDR3, as DNA: TGTGCCAGCAGCTTGGACAGGGACGCCACTAATACGCAGTATTTT.

This clone was seen a single time. The genes are TRBV28 and TRBJ2-7, with TRBD1 matching over 7 bases. The CDR3 sequence is 16 residues long. CDR1 is MDHEN, CDR2 SYDVKM, per germline. After removal of 5 bases from V and 4 bases from J, the junction contained 14 bases not matched to a gene. CDR3 region: CASSTDRVGYRYEQYF. Here the CDR3 DNA reads TGTGCCAGCAGTACCGACAGGGTGGGCTATCGATACGAGCAGTACTTC.

The V gene is TRBV29-1, the J gene TRBJ2-7; TRBD2 agrees at 8 bases. J was trimmed by 3 bases and V by 6 bases; bases with no gene match: 7. Germline V gene lookup returns CDR1 SQVTM and CDR2 ANQGSEA. The CDR3 has 13 residues. In nucleotides, the CDR3 is TGCAGCGTGGGGGGACTAGGGAACTACGAGCAGTACTTC. Its translation: CSVGGLGNYEQYF.

The genes are TRBV29-1 and TRBJ1-1; TRBD1 is a possible D gene (6 bases). Trimming took 6 bases from V and 10 from J, leaving 24 bases between them. The germline V gene has CDR1 SQVTM and CDR2 ANQGSEA. This CDR3 region has 14 residues. CDR3 coding DNA: TGCAGCGTCTCCAGCCGGGACACTCTCGCCGGAGCTTTCTTT. The encoded protein is CSVSSRDTLAGAFF.

The chain combines TRBV10-3 with TRBJ2-1; 8 bases are a match to TRBD2. Germline V gene sequence: CDR1 ENHRY, CDR2 SYGVKD. This CDR3 region has 14 residues. The V segment lost 5 bases and the J segment 2 bases; nucleotides outside the gene matches: 2. CDR3 in DNA: TGTGCCATCAGTAATAGCGGGACCTACAATGAGCAGTTCTTC. This gives the protein CAISNSGTYNEQFF.

The rearrangement joins TRBV5-1 to TRBJ2-6; TRBD1 matches at 7 bases. With 1 base clipped from V and 0 bases from J, the junction kept 4 bases outside the gene matches. This CDR3 comprises 17 residues. The germline V gene encodes CDR1 SGHRS and CDR2 YFSETQ. The chain's CDR3 is CASSLMGQNSGANVLTF. Here the CDR3 DNA reads TGCGCCAGCAGCTTGATGGGACAGAACTCTGGGGCCAACGTCCTGACTTTC.

This rearrangement joins TRBV10-3 to TRBJ2-7, with no clear D. Trimming cost V 2 bases and J 2 bases, with 4 bases left between them. This CDR3 contains 12 residues. The germline V gene encodes CDR1 ENHRY and CDR2 SYGVKD. DNA for the CDR3: TGTGCCATCAGTGAGCTAGCCTACGAGCAGTACTTC. Translated: CAISELAYEQYF.

The J gene is TRBJ1-2, the V gene TRBV5-1; tentatively, D is TRBD1 (6 bases). This CDR3 spans 15 amino acids. Germline lookup yields CDR1 SGHRS and CDR2 YFSETQ. The ends were cut back, 0 bases at V and 1 base at J, with 10 bases in the middle. The CDR3 DNA reads TGCGCCAGCAGCTTGGGAGGGACAAGTAACTATGGCTACACCTTC. Translated, it gives CASSLGGTSNYGYTF.

V usage is TRBV15 and J usage is TRBJ1-2, with 9 nucleotides matching TRBD1. The CDR3 extends over 15 amino acids. V gave up 3 bases and J gave up 5 bases; unmatched junction bases: 7. Germline assignment: CDR1 LNHNV and CDR2 YYDKDF (reference sequence). The CDR3 loop reads CATSRGQGLGYGYTF. DNA of the CDR3: TGTGCCACCAGCAGGGGACAGGGTCTGGGATATGGCTACACCTTC.

V gene TRBV11-2 combines with J gene TRBJ2-1; 8 nucleotides line up with TRBD2. CDR3 length: 14 amino acids. Germline CDR1 is SGHAT and CDR2 is FQNNGV. V lost 5 bases, J lost 10 bases, and 10 bases stayed unmatched. CDR3 protein: CASSHPWTSPEQFF. CDR3 coding DNA: TGTGCCAGCAGCCACCCTTGGACTAGCCCCGAGCAGTTCTTC.

The CDR3 spells CSVRTADTEAFF. The CDR3 region has the DNA TGCAGCGTCCGGACAGCTGACACTGAAGCTTTCTTT. This sequence joins TRBV29-1 and TRBJ1-1; TRBD1 is a possible D gene (6 bases). This CDR3 has 12 residues. Per the germline V gene, CDR1 is SQVTM and CDR2 is ANQGSEA. The V end was cut by 6 bases, the J end by 3 bases, with 11 bases between.

V usage is TRBV18 and J usage is TRBJ2-1, with 10 bases matching TRBD2. V was pared by 6 bases and J by 3 bases, with 5 bases of the junction left unmatched. The germline V gene has CDR1 KGHSH and CDR2 LQKENI. This CDR3 spans 15 amino acids. The CDR3: CASSQGLASYNEQFF. The CDR3 bases are TGTGCCAGCTCCCAGGGACTAGCGAGCTACAATGAGCAGTTCTTC.

This chain uses TRBV27 with TRBJ2-7; D is possibly TRBD1 or TRBD2 (5 bases each). Germline lookup yields CDR1 MNHEY and CDR2 SMNVEV (reference sequence). CDR3 length: 14 amino acids. V was clipped by 5 bases and J by 7 bases, with 18 bases between them. Here the CDR3 DNA reads TGTGCCAGCAGTCCCACGGGACGGCCGGGGGAGCAGTACTTC. This codes for CASSPTGRPGEQYF.